The clone carrying this T cell receptor (beta chain) occurred a few times. The CDR3 is made up of 14 amino acids. Looked up from germline, CDR1 is MNHEY and CDR2 is SMNVEV (reference sequence). Trimming took off 5 bases at V and 2 bases at J, with 10 bases between the two ends. Only in-frame clones appear in the TCRdb table, and some are missing; sequencing was by immunoSEQ multiplex PCR. The sample holds fewer than 150,000 clones, under 95% seen once. This sample is drawn from a study of T cells after somatic rescue of genetic block. The V call is TRBV27, the J call TRBJ1-5; D is possibly TRBD1 (5 bases). Sequencing was performed on peripheral blood mononuclear cells (PBMCs). The clonotype was recovered from a woman under 30. CDR3: CASSPQGRNQPQHF. CDR3 in DNA: TGTGCCAGCAGTCCTCAGGGTCGCAATCAGCCCCAGCATTTT.